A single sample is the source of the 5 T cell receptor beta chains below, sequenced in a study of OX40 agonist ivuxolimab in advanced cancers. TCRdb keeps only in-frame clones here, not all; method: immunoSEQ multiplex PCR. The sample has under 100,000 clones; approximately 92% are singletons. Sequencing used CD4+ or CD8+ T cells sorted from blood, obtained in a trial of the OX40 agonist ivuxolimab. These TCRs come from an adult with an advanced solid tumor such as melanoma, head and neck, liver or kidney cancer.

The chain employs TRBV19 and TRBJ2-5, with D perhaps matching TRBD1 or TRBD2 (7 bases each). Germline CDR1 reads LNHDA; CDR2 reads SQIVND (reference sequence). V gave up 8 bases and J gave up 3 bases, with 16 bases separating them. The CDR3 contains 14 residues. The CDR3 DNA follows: TGTGCCAGTGGGTCCAGGGGGGGCGAAGAGACCCAGTACTTC. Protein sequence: CASGSRGGEETQYF.

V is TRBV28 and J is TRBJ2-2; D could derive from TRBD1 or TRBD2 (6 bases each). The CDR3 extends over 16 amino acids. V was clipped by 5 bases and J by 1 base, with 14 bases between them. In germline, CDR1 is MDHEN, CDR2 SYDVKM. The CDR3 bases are TGTGCCAGCAGTCTCCCCGGGGGACAGAACACCGGGGAGCTGTTTTTT. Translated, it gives CASSLPGGQNTGELFF.

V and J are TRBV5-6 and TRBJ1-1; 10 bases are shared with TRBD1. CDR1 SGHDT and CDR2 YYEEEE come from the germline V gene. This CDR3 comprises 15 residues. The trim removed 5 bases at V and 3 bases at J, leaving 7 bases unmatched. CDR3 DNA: TGTGCCAGCAGGCAGACAGGGACAGGGGACACTGAAGCTTTCTTT. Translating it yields CASRQTGTGDTEAFF.

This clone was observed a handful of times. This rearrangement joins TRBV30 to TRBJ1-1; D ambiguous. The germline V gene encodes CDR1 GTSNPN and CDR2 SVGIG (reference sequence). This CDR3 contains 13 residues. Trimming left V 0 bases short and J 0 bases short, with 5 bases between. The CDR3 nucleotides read TGTGCCTGGAGTGTACGGATGAACACTGAAGCTTTCTTT. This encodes CAWSVRMNTEAFF.

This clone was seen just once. CDR3 region: CASSKLAGEIHEQFF. Written as DNA, the CDR3 is TGTGCCAGTAGTAAGTTAGCGGGAGAAATCCATGAGCAGTTCTTC. The chain recombines TRBV19 with TRBJ2-1; 9 bases are a match to TRBD2. This CDR3 has 15 amino acids. Germline assignment: CDR1 LNHDA and CDR2 SQIVND (reference sequence). With V trimmed by 4 bases and J by 8 bases, 9 bases remained unmatched.